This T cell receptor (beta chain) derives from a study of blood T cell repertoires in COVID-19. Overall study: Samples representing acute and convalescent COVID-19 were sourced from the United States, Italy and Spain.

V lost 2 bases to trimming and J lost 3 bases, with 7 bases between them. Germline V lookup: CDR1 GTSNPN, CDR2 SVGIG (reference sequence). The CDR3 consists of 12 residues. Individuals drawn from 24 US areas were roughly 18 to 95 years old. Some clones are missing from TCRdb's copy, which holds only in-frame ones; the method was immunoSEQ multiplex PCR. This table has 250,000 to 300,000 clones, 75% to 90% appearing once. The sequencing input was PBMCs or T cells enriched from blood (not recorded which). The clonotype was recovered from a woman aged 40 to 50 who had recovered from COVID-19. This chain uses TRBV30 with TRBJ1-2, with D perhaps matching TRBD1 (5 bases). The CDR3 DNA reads TGTGCCTGGAGTCCAGGGCACTATGGCTACACCTTC. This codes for CAWSPGHYGYTF.